Below are 11 T cell receptor beta chains sequenced from a single sample in a study of CD8 T cells in ankylosing spondylitis. General study findings and limits: Ankylosing spondylitis blood appeared to carry a characteristic TCR beta motif of fewer than 10 highly homologous variants.

TCRdb independently ran MiXCR on the 5' RACE reads; one entry per CDR3 protein. The sample carries about 500,000 distinct CDR3 sequences, approximately 5.3% recorded once. For these TCRs, the target antigens are not known. The sequenced material came from blood, either unsorted or a sorted T cell fraction (not recorded which). Source of these receptors: a male donor with ankylosing spondylitis.

In this sample, this clonotype turned up many times. The gene calls are TRBV3-1 and TRBJ2-7, with D possibly TRBD1 on 6 matching bases. CDR1 and CDR2 (germline): LGHDT, YNNKEL (reference sequence). V was cut by 5 bases and J by 6 bases, with 14 bases left in between. The CDR3 contains 13 residues. The CDR3 sequence: CASSFWGRGEQYF. The CDR3 coding sequence is TGTGCCAGCAGCTTTTGGGGCAGGGGCGAGCAGTACTTC.

At least ten counts were recorded for this clonotype. This sequence joins TRBV6-2 or TRBV6-3 and TRBJ2-7; TRBD2 aligns across 7 bases. Germline V gene lookup returns CDR1 MNHEY and CDR2 SVGEGT. The CDR3 is 13 amino acids. The V segment lost 7 bases and the J segment 5 bases; nucleotides outside the gene matches: 8. As DNA, the CDR3 is TGTGCCAGCACGGGGGGAGTTCGGCACGAGCAGTACTTC. It yields the protein CASTGGVRHEQYF.

The chain joins TRBV28 to TRBJ2-7; 9 nucleotides align to TRBD1. Germline V gene sequence: CDR1 MDHEN, CDR2 SYDVKM. V lost 1 base, J lost 7 bases, and 5 bases stayed unmatched. The CDR3 extends over 14 amino acids. In nucleotides, the CDR3 is TGTGCCAGCAGTTTATCGGGACAGGGAGGGGAGCAGTACTTC. This translates into CASSLSGQGGEQYF. The full variable domain, rest sourced from reference TRBV28 and TRBJ2-7, is DVKVTQSSRYLVKRTGEKVFLECVQDMDHENMFWYRQDPGLGLRLIYFSYDVKMKEKGDIPEGYSVSREKKERFSLILESASTNQTSMYLCASSLSGQGGEQYFGPGTRLTVT.

This clonotype was counted ten times or more. This chain joins TRBV28 and TRBJ2-4; perhaps TRBD1 as D (6 bases). The CDR3 contains 15 residues. The germline V and J ends were trimmed by 5 bases and 9 bases, with 20 bases remaining between them. Germline-derived CDR1 and CDR2 are MDHEN and SYDVKM. The CDR3 nucleotides are TGTGCCAGCAGTCCATGGAAAGGGGGATCGGCCATTCAGTACTTC. Protein: CASSPWKGGSAIQYF.

The chain couples TRBV24-1 to TRBJ2-5, with 7 bases matching TRBD1. With V trimmed by 4 bases and J by 0 bases, 4 bases remained unmatched. This CDR3 contains 15 residues. CDR1 is KGHDR, CDR2 SFDVKD, per germline. The CDR3: CATSERTGHQETQYF. The CDR3 DNA follows: TGTGCCACCAGTGAACGGACAGGTCACCAAGAGACCCAGTACTTC.

This clonotype was detected many times. Here the CDR3 reads CASSLAGGSVSYEQYF. CDR3 nucleotides: TGTGCCAGCAGCTTAGCGGGGGGGTCGGTCTCCTACGAGCAGTACTTC. V and J are TRBV7-2 and TRBJ2-7, with 7 positions matching TRBD2. There are 16 residues in the CDR3. The ends lost 0 bases at V and 0 bases at J; junction bases unmatched: 5. Germline CDR1 SGHTA, CDR2 FQGNSA. Looking up the rest from reference TRBV7-2 and TRBJ2-7 gives the full variable domain: GAGVSQSPSNKVTEKGKDVELRCDPISGHTALYWYRQSLGQGLEFLIYFQGNSAPDKSGLPSDRFSAERTGGSVSTLTIQRTQQEDSAVYLCASSLAGGSVSYEQYFGPGTRLTVT.

In its sample, this clonotype was seen many times. The V gene is TRBV12-3 or TRBV12-4, the J gene TRBJ1-1; tentative D call: TRBD1 (5 bases). With 4 bases removed from V and 4 bases from J, the gap between germline ends came to 16 bases. The CDR3 has 15 amino acids. The CDR3 coding sequence is TGTGCCAGCAGTTCATTCGGGACCCTGGGCACTGAAGCTTTCTTT. Encoded protein: CASSSFGTLGTEAFF.

Many counts were recorded for this clonotype. The rearrangement links TRBV5-1 to TRBJ1-1; 9 nucleotides align to TRBD1. This CDR3 region has 14 residues. Germline lookup yields CDR1 SGHRS and CDR2 YFSETQ. The J segment lost 5 bases and the V segment lost 4 bases, leaving 6 bases of the junction unmatched. This CDR3 is CASSPGQGGTEAFF. Here the CDR3 DNA reads TGCGCCAGCAGCCCGGGACAGGGAGGGACTGAAGCTTTCTTT.

In this sample, this clonotype turned up many times. This chain uses TRBV5-1 with TRBJ1-4, with D perhaps TRBD1 (5 bases). Germline CDR1 SGHRS, CDR2 YFSETQ. This CDR3 contains 14 residues. The V gene lost 4 bases and the J gene lost 5 bases, with 12 bases spanning the gap. This chain's CDR3 is CASSMGDFNEKLFF. In nucleotides, the CDR3 is TGCGCCAGCAGCATGGGGGACTTCAATGAAAAACTGTTTTTT. Using reference TRBV5-1 and TRBJ1-4 for the parts outside the CDR3, the full variable domain is KAGVTQTPRYLIKTRGQQVTLSCSPISGHRSVSWYQQTPGQGLQFLFEYFSETQRNKGNFPGRFSGRQFSNSRSEMNVSTLELGDSALYLCASSMGDFNEKLFFGSGTQLSVL.

This clonotype showed up many times. The chain links TRBV7-9 to TRBJ1-2; a possible D gene is TRBD1 (6 bases). V was shortened by 3 bases and J by 1 base, with 12 bases between the two germline ends. The CDR3 has 15 residues. Germline CDR1 is SEHNR and CDR2 is FQNEAQ (reference sequence). DNA of the CDR3: TGTGCCAGCAGCTTCACCGGGGGCTATAACTATGGCTACACCTTC. Its translation: CASSFTGGYNYGYTF.

This clonotype appeared many times. The chain links TRBV12-3 or TRBV12-4 to TRBJ2-1, with D maybe TRBD2 (5 bases). There are 14 residues in the CDR3. Trimming left V 6 bases short and J 12 bases short, with 21 bases between. CDR3 nucleotides: TGTGCCAGCAGCCCCCAGCGGACGTCGGTAGTGCAGTTCTTC. This codes for CASSPQRTSVVQFF.